This T cell receptor (beta chain) comes out of a study of shared clonotypes between healthy human individuals. Study-wide findings and caveats: Clonotype sharing across four donors was observed for around 5% of naive CD4 clonotypes.

Germline V gene lookup returns CDR1 SGHRS and CDR2 YFSETQ. The CDR3 length is 15 residues. V was shortened by 1 base and J by 6 bases, with 15 bases between the two germline ends. Concerning this clone: Its specificity is not known.

TCRdb's table, derived via immunoSEQ multiplex PCR, lists solely in-frame clones and lacks some. In the table there are roughly 2.2 million clones, 85% to 95% of which are singletons. Donors were healthy HIV-negative adults without recently reported acute infections or vaccinations. From CD4+ cells came CD45RA+ naive and CD45RA-negative memory subsets. The sequenced sample was naive CD4+ T cells from PBMCs. As for subset: CD45RA+ positively selected. This TCR was recovered from a man younger than 35 in good health. Some clones in this sample may be carry-over from other donors' samples. The genes are TRBV5-1 and TRBJ2-3; D gene ambiguous. The CDR3 is CASSLLVGPGDTQYF. CDR3 bases: TGCGCCAGCAGCTTGCTCGTCGGCCCCGGGGATACGCAGTATTTT.